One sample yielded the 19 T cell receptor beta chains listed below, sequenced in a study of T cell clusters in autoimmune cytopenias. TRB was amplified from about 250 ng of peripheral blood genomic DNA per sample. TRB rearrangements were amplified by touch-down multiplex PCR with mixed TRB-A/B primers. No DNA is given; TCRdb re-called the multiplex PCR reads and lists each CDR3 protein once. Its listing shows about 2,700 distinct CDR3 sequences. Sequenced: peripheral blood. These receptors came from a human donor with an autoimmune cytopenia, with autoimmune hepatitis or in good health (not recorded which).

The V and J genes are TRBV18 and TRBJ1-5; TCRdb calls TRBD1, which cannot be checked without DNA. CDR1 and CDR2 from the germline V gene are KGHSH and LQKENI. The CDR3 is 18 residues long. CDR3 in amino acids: CASSPFPGTGGVGQPQHF.

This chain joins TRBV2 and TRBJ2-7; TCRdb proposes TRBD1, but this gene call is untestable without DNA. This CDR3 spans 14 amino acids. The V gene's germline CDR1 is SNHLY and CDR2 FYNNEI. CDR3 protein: CASTFEDRVYEQYF.

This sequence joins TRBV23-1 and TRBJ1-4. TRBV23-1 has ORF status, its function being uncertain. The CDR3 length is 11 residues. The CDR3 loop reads CASSQFGKLFF.

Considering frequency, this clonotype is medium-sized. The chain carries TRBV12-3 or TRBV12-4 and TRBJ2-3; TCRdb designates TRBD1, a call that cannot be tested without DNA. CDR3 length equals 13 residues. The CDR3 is CASRTGTGGQQYF.

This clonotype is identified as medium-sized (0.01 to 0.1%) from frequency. CDR3 residues: CASSPKGQIFNSPLHF. The J gene is TRBJ1-6, the V gene TRBV19; lacking DNA, the TRBD1 call made by TCRdb goes unchecked. Germline values: CDR1 LNHDA, CDR2 SQIVND (reference sequence). The CDR3 has 16 residues.

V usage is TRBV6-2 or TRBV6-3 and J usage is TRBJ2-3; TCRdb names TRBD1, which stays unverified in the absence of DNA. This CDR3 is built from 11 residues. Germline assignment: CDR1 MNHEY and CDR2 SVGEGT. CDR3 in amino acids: CASTTGGAQYF.

CDR3 protein: CASSSSSGTSPDYEQYF. The V and J genes are TRBV11-2 and TRBJ2-7; TCRdb names TRBD2, which stays unverified in the absence of DNA. The CDR3 contains 17 residues. Germline-derived CDR1 and CDR2 are SGHAT and FQNNGV.

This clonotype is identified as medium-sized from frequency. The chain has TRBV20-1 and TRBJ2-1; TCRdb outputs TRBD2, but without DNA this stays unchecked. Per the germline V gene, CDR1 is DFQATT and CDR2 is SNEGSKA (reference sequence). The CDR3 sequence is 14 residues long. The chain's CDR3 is CSAGGGPGNNEQFF.

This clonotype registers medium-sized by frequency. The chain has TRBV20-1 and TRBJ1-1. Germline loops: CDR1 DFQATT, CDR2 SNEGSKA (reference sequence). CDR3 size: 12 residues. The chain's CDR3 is CSAPKGYTEAFF.

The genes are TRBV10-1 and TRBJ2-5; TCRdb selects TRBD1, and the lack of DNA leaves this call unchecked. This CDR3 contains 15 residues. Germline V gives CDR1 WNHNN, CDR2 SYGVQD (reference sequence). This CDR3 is CASNNRVLRSETQYF.

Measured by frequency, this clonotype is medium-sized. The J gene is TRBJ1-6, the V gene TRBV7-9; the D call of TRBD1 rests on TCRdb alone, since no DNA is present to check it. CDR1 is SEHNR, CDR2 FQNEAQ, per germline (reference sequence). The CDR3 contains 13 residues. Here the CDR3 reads CASSLQGGSPLHF.

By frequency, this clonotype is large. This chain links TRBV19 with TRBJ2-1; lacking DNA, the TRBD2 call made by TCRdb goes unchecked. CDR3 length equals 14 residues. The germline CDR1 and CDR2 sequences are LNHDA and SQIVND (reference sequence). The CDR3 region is CAVGLASYYNEQFF. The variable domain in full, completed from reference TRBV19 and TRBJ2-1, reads DGGITQSPKYLFRKEGQNVTLSCEQNLNHDAMYWYRQDPGQGLRLIYYSQIVNDFQKGDIAEGYSVSREKKESFPLTVTSAQKNPTAFYLCAVGLASYYNEQFFGPGTRLTVL.

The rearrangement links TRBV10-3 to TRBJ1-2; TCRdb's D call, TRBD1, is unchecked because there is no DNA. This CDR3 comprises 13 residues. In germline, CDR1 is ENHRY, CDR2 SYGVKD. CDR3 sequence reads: CAISHGQGSDYTF.

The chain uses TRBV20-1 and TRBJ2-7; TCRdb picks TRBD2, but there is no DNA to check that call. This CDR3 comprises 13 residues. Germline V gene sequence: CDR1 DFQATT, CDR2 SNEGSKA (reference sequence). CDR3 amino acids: CSVLTSGRYEQYF.

The CDR3 sequence: CASSYSLVGQFMSTDTQYF. V usage is TRBV6-2 or TRBV6-3 and J usage is TRBJ2-3; with no DNA, the TCRdb D assignment of TRBD1 cannot be verified. In germline, CDR1 is MNHEY, CDR2 SVGEGT. The CDR3 totals 19 residues.

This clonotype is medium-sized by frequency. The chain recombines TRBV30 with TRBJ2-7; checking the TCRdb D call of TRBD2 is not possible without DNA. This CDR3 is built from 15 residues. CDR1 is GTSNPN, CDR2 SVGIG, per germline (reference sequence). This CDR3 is CAWSRLAGGTYEQYF.

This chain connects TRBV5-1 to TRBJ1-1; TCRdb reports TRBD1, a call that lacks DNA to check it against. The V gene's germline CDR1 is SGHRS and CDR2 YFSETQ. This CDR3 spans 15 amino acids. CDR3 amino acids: CASSLGQGSWGEAFF.

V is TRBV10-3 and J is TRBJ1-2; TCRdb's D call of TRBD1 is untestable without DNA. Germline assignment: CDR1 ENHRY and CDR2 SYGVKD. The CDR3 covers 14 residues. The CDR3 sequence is CAISEPRGPYGYTF.

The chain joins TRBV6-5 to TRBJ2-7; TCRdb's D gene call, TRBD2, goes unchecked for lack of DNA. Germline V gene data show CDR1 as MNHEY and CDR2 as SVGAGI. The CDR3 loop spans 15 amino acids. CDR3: CASSYRASGSYEQYF.